This T cell receptor (beta chain) was recovered during a study of CD8 T cells in Susac syndrome (dated by TCRdb to the late 2010s). Describing the broader study: Whether CD8+ T cell activation and differentiation in Susac syndrome was antigen driven was tested using repertoire sequencing. The study at large found these results: The number of individuals in the TCR sequencing and HLA analysis was recognized as being relatively small.

CDR1 and CDR2 are drawn from the germline V gene: SGHDT, YYEEEE. V has 4 bases trimmed and J has 12 bases trimmed; junction bases matching no gene number 8. The CDR3 contains 12 residues, cysteine and phenylalanine counted. The retained sequence is limited to the CDR3, 36 bases, with the frame set at the first base. RNA was extracted using the RNeasy kit, and about 0.45 to 1 microgram was reverse transcribed with random hexamers. The immunoSEQ multiplex PCR assay, covering 54 Vbeta and 13 Jbeta segments, was used to amplify TCR beta CDR3 regions. PCR amplification bias was corrected by using a synthetic template baseline for primer optimization and computational correction. On the authors' methods: Reads were annotated to V, D and J genes per IMGT and analyzed with immunoSEQ Analyzer, keeping only productive sequences. To calculate clonality, Shannon entropy was normalized by log2 of the number of productive unique sequences and then subtracted from one. For each patient and control, public and private clones were evaluated among the 100 most prevalent clones. Susac-specific clones were defined as absent from healthy and MS cohorts, over a thousand published viral clones and other ImmuneACCESS disease sequences. The raw public data were reprocessed by TCRdb itself: fastp quality trimming at Q25, MiXCR clonotype calling, in-frame beta chains only. A single entry per CDR3 protein holds the most common genes and DNA from its merged rows. What appears here as the V and J calls and clone size reflects TCRdb's work, not the paper's. The sample yields 120,000 to 150,000 distinct CDR3 sequences; roughly 95% were counted once. The ten largest clones represent approximately 0.08% of the sample.

High-throughput TCR beta sequencing profiled peripheral blood CD8+ and CD4+ T cells from healthy donors, Susac syndrome patients and multiple sclerosis patients. Healthy donors were included as age- and sex-matched controls. Bulk CD8+ and CD4+ T cells were purified by magnetic negative isolation, whereas CD8+ TEMRA cells were enriched by FACS. Blood was collected in EDTA tubes and processed within 24 hours, with PBMCs isolated through density gradient centrifugation. PBMCs intended for TCR sequencing were cryopreserved in liquid nitrogen and thawed later in a water bath at 37 degrees C. Purity of sorted or isolated CD4+, CD8+ and CD8+ TEMRA cells was at least 90%. As concerns this clonotype: What this receptor recognizes is not known. Per-nucleotide qualities are absent, and no much larger clonotype sits a single base away.

The TCR originated in a human donor in good health. In this chain, TRBV5-6 is recombined with TRBJ1-2; TRBD1 matches 8 bases in the middle. The sequencing sample was made of CD4+ T cells from PBMCs. The CDR3 is CASSPDRDQNTF. The nucleotide sequence reads as follows: TGTGCCAGCAGCCCGGACAGGGATCAAAACACCTTC. The entire variable domain, with the stretches around the CDR3 drawn from the reference TRBV5-6 and TRBJ1-2 proteins, is DAGVTQSPTHLIKTRGQQVTLRCSPKSGHDTVSWYQQALGQGPQFIFQYYEEEERQRGNFPDRFSGHQFPNYSSELNVNALLLGDSALYLCASSPDRDQNTFGSGTRLTVV.